This T cell receptor beta chain was identified in a study of control samples from healthy donors and cancer patients. Trimming took off 2 bases at V and 4 bases at J, with 10 bases between the two ends. The germline CDR1 and CDR2 sequences are SGHDT and YYEEEE. The CDR3 consists of 14 residues. Measured with immunoSEQ multiplex PCR; TCRdb has only the in-frame clones, and not every one. Here the sample spans around 58,000 clones, about 96% being singletons. The rearrangement joins TRBV5-6 to TRBJ1-5; tentatively, D is TRBD1 (6 bases). The source material was blood. The receptor was isolated from a woman between 18 and 30 years old in good health. DNA for the CDR3: TGTGCCAGCAGCTTCCGACAGGCGAATCAGCCCCAGCATTTT. Translation gives CASSFRQANQPQHF.